One T cell receptor (beta chain) is described in this entry. Assay: immunoSEQ multiplex PCR; the TCRdb copy retains only in-frame clones and omits some. The sample shows some 140,000 clones, 88% of them seen only once. This sample is part of a study of T cell responses to AZD1222 COVID-19 vaccine. There are 15 residues in the CDR3. CDR1 and CDR2 from the germline V gene are MNHEY and SVGAGI. Trimming stripped 6 bases from V and 0 bases from J, with 12 bases between. The source material was peripheral blood, sampled on day 0 of AZD1222 vaccination. The receptor comes from an adult in good health. The chain uses TRBV6-5 and TRBJ2-1; perhaps TRBD1 as D (6 bases). The CDR3 nucleotides read TGTGCCAGCAGGACCGGGACATACTCCTACAATGAGCAGTTCTTC. This gives the protein CASRTGTYSYNEQFF.